A single sample gave rise to the 11 T cell receptor beta chains below, sequenced in a study of blood T cell repertoires in COVID-19. Repertoires were generated with immunoSEQ multiplex PCR, while TCRdb's copy carries only in-frame clones and drops some. The sample consists of roughly 69,000 clones, nearly 90% of them appearing once. Specimen: peripheral blood. These receptors originate from a man aged 50 to 60 with acute or convalescent COVID-19.

V usage is TRBV5-1 and J usage is TRBJ1-6; tentative D call: TRBD1 (6 bases). V was trimmed by 4 bases and J by 10 bases, leaving 18 bases between them. CDR3 length equals 15 residues. Per the germline V gene, CDR1 is SGHRS and CDR2 is YFSETQ. DNA of the CDR3: TGCGCCAGCAGCACGGACAGCCTAAGAGACTCACCCCTCCACTTT. This gives the protein CASSTDSLRDSPLHF.

The chain combines TRBV19 with TRBJ2-3, with 8 bases aligning to TRBD2. CDR3 size: 16 residues. Germline trimming cut 3 bases from V and 5 bases from J; bases unmatched to any gene: 10. Germline V CDR1 and CDR2: LNHDA, SQIVND (reference sequence). CDR3 coding DNA: TGTGCCAGTAGTATTCGGCGAGCGGGAGATCAAGATACGCAGTATTTT. It codes for CASSIRRAGDQDTQYF.

V is TRBV29-1 and J is TRBJ2-7; 14 bases map to TRBD2. Germline-derived CDR1 and CDR2 are SQVTM and ANQGSEA. The length of the CDR3 is 13 residues. CDR3 sequence: CSARLAGGLEQYF. The CDR3 coding sequence is TGCAGTGCTAGACTAGCGGGAGGGCTCGAGCAGTACTTC.

This chain uses TRBV30 with TRBJ2-1, with 9 bases that match TRBD2. The germline CDR1 and CDR2 sequences are GTSNPN and SVGIG (reference sequence). The CDR3 consists of 20 residues. The junction had 15 bases not matched to a gene; V was cut back by 0 bases and J by 0 bases. The CDR3 loop reads CAWSVRDWASGTYSYNEQFF. As DNA, the CDR3 is TGTGCCTGGAGTGTACGGGATTGGGCTAGCGGGACATACTCCTACAATGAGCAGTTCTTC.

This clone has a single count. The gene calls are TRBV7-2 and TRBJ2-5; 7 bases agree with TRBD1. Germline loops: CDR1 SGHTA, CDR2 FQGNSA. Trimming removed 5 bases from V and 4 bases from J; junction bases left unmatched: 10. The CDR3 totals 15 residues. CDR3 DNA sequence: TGTGCCAGCAGCCTAGACAGGGCTTGGGGAGAGACCCAGTACTTC. Protein sequence: CASSLDRAWGETQYF.

V and J are TRBV27 and TRBJ1-1, with D uncertain. Germline assignment: CDR1 MNHEY and CDR2 SMNVEV (reference sequence). CDR3 length: 12 amino acids. The V end was cut by 5 bases, the J end by 6 bases, with 10 bases between. The CDR3, as DNA: TGTGCCAGCAGTGAACGGGGTGCTGAAGCTTTCTTT. This sequence encodes CASSERGAEAFF.

This rearrangement joins TRBV7-9 to TRBJ2-1, with 7 bases aligning to TRBD2. Trimming took 5 bases from V and 0 from J; bases not matched to a gene: 13. The length of the CDR3 is 18 residues. CDR1 and CDR2 from the germline V gene are SEHNR and FQNEAQ (reference sequence). CDR3 residues: CASSPDGWRTSSYNEQFF. The DNA of the CDR3 is TGTGCCAGCAGCCCCGATGGTTGGCGGACTAGCTCCTACAATGAGCAGTTCTTC.

This sequence joins TRBV5-4 and TRBJ2-7; a possible D gene is TRBD1 (6 bases). CDR1 and CDR2 (germline): SGHNT, YYREEE (reference sequence). Trimming pared 2 bases from V and 4 bases from J, leaving 7 bases between. The CDR3 sequence is 12 residues long. Here the CDR3 reads CASSLRGYEQYF. The CDR3 bases are TGTGCCAGCAGCTTAAGGGGGTACGAGCAGTACTTC.

The V call is TRBV6-5, the J call TRBJ2-2, with 10 nucleotides matching TRBD1. The CDR3 runs to 15 residues. Germline-derived CDR1 and CDR2 are MNHEY and SVGAGI. J gave up 5 bases and V 6 bases, and 6 bases lay outside the gene matches. The CDR3 bases are TGTGCCAGCAGAACTGGACAGGGGGAAACCGGGGAGCTGTTTTTT. Protein sequence: CASRTGQGETGELFF.

The rearrangement joins TRBV4-3 to TRBJ1-2, with 7 bases fitting TRBD1. The CDR3 spans 14 residues. Germline V gene sequence: CDR1 LGHNA, CDR2 YSLEER. V shed 0 bases, J shed 8 bases, and the junction held 6 bases outside the gene matches. CDR3: CASSQDWQGEGYTF. Here the CDR3 DNA reads TGCGCCAGCAGCCAAGACTGGCAGGGGGAGGGCTACACCTTC.

The chain combines TRBV2 with TRBJ1-4, with 8 bases that match TRBD1. V gave up 8 bases and J gave up 7 bases; unmatched junction bases: 6. The germline V gene has CDR1 SNHLY and CDR2 FYNNEI. The CDR3 sequence is 13 residues long. The CDR3 region is CASVGTGGEKLFF. The CDR3 coding sequence is TGTGCCAGCGTCGGGACAGGTGGTGAAAAACTGTTTTTT.